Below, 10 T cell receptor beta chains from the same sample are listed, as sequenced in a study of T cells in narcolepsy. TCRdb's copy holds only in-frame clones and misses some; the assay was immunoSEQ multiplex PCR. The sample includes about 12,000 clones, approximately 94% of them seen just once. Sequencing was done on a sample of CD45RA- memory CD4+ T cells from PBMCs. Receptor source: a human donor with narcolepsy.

The CDR3 loop reads CATAGEGTNYGYTF. CDR3 bases: TGTGCCACCGCCGGGGAAGGTACTAACTATGGCTACACCTTC. This chain links TRBV10-3 with TRBJ1-2; no clear D. Germline CDR1 ENHRY, CDR2 SYGVKD. The CDR3 spans 14 residues. V was trimmed by 10 bases and J by 0 bases, leaving 15 bases between them.

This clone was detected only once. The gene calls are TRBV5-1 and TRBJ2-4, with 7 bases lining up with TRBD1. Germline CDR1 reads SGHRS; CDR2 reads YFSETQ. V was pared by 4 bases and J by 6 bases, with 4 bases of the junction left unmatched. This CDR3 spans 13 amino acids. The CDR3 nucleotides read TGCGCCAGCAGCGACAACAGGGGAAACATTCAGTACTTC. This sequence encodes CASSDNRGNIQYF.

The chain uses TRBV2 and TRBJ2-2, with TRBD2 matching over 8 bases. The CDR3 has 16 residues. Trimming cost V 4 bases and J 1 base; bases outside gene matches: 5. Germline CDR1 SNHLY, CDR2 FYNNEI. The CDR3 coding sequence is TGTGCCAGCAGTGGTTCCAGCGGGAGGAACACCGGGGAGCTGTTTTTT. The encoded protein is CASSGSSGRNTGELFF.

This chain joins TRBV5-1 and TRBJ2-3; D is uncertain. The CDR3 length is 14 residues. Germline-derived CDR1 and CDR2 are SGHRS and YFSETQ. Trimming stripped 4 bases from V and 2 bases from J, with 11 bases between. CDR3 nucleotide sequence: TGCGCCAGCAGCGACGGGTCTTACACAGATACGCAGTATTTT. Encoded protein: CASSDGSYTDTQYF.

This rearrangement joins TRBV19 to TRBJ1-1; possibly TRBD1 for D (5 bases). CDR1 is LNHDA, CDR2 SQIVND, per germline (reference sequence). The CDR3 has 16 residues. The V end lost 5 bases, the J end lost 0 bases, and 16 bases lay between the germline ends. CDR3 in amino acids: CASSAGLRAMNTEAFF. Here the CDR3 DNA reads TGTGCCAGTAGTGCGGGCCTCAGGGCCATGAACACTGAAGCTTTCTTT.

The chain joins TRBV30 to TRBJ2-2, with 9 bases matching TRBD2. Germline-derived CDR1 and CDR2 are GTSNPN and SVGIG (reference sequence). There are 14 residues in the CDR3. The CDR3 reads CAWAGGPITGELFF. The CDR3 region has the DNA TGTGCATGGGCGGGGGGGCCTATCACCGGGGAGCTGTTTTTT.

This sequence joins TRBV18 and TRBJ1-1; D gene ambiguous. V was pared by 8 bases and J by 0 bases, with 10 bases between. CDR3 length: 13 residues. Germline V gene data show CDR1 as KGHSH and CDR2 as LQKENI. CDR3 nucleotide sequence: TGTGCCAGCCTCTCCCAGGTGAACACTGAAGCTTTCTTT. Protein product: CASLSQVNTEAFF.

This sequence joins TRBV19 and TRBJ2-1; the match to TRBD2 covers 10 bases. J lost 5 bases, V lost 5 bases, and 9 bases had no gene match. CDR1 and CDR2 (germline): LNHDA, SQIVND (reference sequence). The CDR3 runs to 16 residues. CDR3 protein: CASSESGGALHNEQFF. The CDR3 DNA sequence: TGTGCCAGTAGTGAAAGCGGGGGGGCTCTACACAATGAGCAGTTCTTC.

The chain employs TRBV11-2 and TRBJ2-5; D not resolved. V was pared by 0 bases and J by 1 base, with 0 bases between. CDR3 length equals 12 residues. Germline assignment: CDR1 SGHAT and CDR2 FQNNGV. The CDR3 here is CASSLDQETQYF. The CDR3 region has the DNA TGTGCCAGCAGCTTAGACCAAGAGACCCAGTACTTC.

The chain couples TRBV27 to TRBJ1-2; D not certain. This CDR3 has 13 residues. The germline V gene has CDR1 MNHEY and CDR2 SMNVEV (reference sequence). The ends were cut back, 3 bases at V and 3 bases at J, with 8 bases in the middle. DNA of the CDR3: TGTGCCAGCAGTTTCGAGGGTTACTATGGCTACACCTTC. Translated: CASSFEGYYGYTF.